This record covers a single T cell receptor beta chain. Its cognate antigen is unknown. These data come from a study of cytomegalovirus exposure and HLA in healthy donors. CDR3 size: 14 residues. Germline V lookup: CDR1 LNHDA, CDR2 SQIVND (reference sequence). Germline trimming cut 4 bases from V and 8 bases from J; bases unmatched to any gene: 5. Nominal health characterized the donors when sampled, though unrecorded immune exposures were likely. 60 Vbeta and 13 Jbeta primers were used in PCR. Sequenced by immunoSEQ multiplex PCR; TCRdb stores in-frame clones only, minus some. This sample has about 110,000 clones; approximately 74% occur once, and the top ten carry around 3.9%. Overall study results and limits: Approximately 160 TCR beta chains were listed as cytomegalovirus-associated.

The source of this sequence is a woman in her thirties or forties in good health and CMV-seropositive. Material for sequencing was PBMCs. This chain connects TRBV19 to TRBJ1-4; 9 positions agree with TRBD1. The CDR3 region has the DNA TGTGCCAGTAGTACCGGACAGGGGTGGGAAAAACTGTTTTTT. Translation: CASSTGQGWEKLFF.